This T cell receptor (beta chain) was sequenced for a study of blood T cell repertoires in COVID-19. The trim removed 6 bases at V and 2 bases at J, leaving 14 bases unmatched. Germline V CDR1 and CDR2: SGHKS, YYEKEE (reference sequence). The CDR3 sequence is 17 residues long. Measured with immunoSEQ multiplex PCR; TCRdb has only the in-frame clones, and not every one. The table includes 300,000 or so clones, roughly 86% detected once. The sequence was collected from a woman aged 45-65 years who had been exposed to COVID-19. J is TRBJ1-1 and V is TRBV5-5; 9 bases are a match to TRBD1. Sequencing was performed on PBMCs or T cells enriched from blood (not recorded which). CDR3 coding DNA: TGTGCCAGCAATGCCGGGACAGGGTCCATTATAAACACTGAAGCTTTCTTT. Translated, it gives CASNAGTGSIINTEAFF.